Below, one TCR beta chain is given with its context. Its matching antigen is unknown. Germline lookup yields CDR1 LGHNA and CDR2 YNFKEQ. V lost 0 bases to trimming and J lost 4 bases, with 9 bases between them. The CDR3 covers 14 residues. These data come from a study of shared clonotypes between healthy human individuals. The investigators split CD4+ cells into a CD45RA+ naive subset and a CD45RA-negative memory subset. In the sorted-subset replicate PCRs, roughly 210 ng DNA, 25,000 to 35,000 T cell genomes, was used. Measured with immunoSEQ multiplex PCR; TCRdb has only the in-frame clones, and not every one. The sample carries around 1.5 million clones, 95% to 99% recorded once. The study's findings and limits: Sampling included only blood; tissue repertoires likely differ. Incomplete sequencing of sorted subsets was indicated by rarefaction despite large depth.

This rearrangement joins TRBV4-2 to TRBJ1-2; D might be TRBD1 (5 bases). Sequenced input: naive CD4+ T cells sorted from blood. Subset meaning: CD45RA+ positively selected. This receptor was taken from a young man in good health. The DNA for the CDR3 is TGTGCCAGCAGCCAAGATGAAGGGGCCTATGGCTACACCTTC. Translation: CASSQDEGAYGYTF.